Listed below are T cell receptor beta chains from one sample, sequenced in a study of beta chain features in type 1 diabetes. The table came from immunoSEQ multiplex PCR; TCRdb's copy has only in-frame clones and leaves some out. There are 450,000 to 550,000 clones in the sample; 30% occur only once, and around 0.065% lies in the top ten. Sequenced material: naive CD4+ T cells from blood. These receptors were collected from a man between 18 and 35 years old in good health. Both conserved end residues are part of each CDR3. The D gene is left open where the match is weak. Clone size is shown for a subset of rows, as once, few, many or a class of expanded clone.

clone_size	v_call	d_call	j_call	cdr3_aa	cdr3_nt
NA	TRBV6-6	NA	TRBJ2-5	CASSYWGLETQYF	TGTGCCAGCAGTTACTGGGGGCTTGAGACCCAGTACTTC
few	TRBV9	NA	TRBJ2-7	CASSGTTRNYEQYF	TGTGCCAGCAGCGGGACGACCAGAAACTACGAGCAGTACTTC
NA	TRBV7-2	NA	TRBJ2-1	CASSLVFWTSSYNEQFF	TGTGCCAGCAGCTTAGTCTTCTGGACGAGCTCCTACAATGAGCAGTTCTTC
NA	TRBV7-3	TRBD1	TRBJ2-1	CASTLDRASYNEQFF	TGTGCCAGCACCCTGGACAGGGCGTCCTACAATGAGCAGTTCTTC
NA	TRBV29-1	TRBD2	TRBJ2-2	CSVGEGLAGGESGELFF	TGCAGCGTTGGAGAAGGACTAGCGGGAGGGGAATCCGGGGAGCTGTTTTTT
NA	TRBV19	NA	TRBJ2-7	CASSADLTYEQYF	TGTGCCAGTAGTGCGGATCTCACCTACGAGCAGTACTTC
few	TRBV7-3	NA	TRBJ1-1	CASSFRENTEAFF	TGTGCCAGCAGCTTCAGGGAGAACACTGAAGCTTTCTTT
once	TRBV5-1	NA	TRBJ2-6	CASSLWSPSGANVLTF	TGCGCCAGCAGCTTGTGGTCCCCCTCTGGGGCCAACGTCCTGACTTTC
few	TRBV7-2	NA	TRBJ2-7	CASSLVSLTYEQYF	TGTGCCAGCAGCTTAGTCTCCCTAACCTACGAGCAGTACTTC
few	TRBV30	NA	TRBJ2-1	CAWSVSRRANEQFF	TGTGCCTGGAGTGTTAGTCGGAGGGCCAATGAGCAGTTCTTC
NA	TRBV30	NA	TRBJ2-2	CAWGERNTGELFF	TGTGCCTGGGGCGAACGAAACACCGGGGAGCTGTTTTTT
NA	TRBV7-9	NA	TRBJ2-5	CASNRDGMGETQYF	TGTGCCAGCAATCGGGACGGGATGGGAGAGACCCAGTACTTC
NA	TRBV30	NA	TRBJ2-1	CAWSWRNNEQFF	TGTGCCTGGAGTTGGCGGAACAATGAGCAGTTCTTC
NA	TRBV7-8	NA	TRBJ2-1	CASFKGVIEVYNEQFF	TGTGCCAGCTTTAAGGGGGTTATCGAAGTCTACAATGAGCAGTTCTTC
NA	TRBV29-1	TRBD2	TRBJ2-2	CSVEITSGRTGELFF	TGCAGCGTTGAAATTACTAGCGGGCGCACCGGGGAGCTGTTTTTT
few	TRBV5-1	NA	TRBJ2-3	CASSLTASTDTQYF	TGCGCCAGCAGCTTGACTGCTAGCACAGATACGCAGTATTTT
NA	TRBV15	TRBD1	TRBJ2-5	CATGRDRQETQYF	TGTGCCACCGGTCGGGACAGGCAGGAGACCCAGTACTTC
NA	TRBV7-9	TRBD2	TRBJ2-7	CASSPRLAVSYEQYF	TGTGCCAGCAGCCCCCGACTAGCAGTAAGCTACGAGCAGTACTTC
NA	TRBV5-4	NA	TRBJ2-7	CASSSGAGSQSEEQYF	TGTGCCAGCAGCTCGGGAGCGGGTAGCCAGTCGGAAGAGCAGTACTTC
NA	TRBV5-4	TRBD2	TRBJ2-3	CASSYLAGATDTQYF	TGTGCCAGCAGCTACTTGGCGGGAGCAACAGATACGCAGTATTTT
few	TRBV7-9	NA	TRBJ2-7	CASSVSGPTDEQYF	TGTGCCAGCAGCGTTTCCGGGCCGACGGACGAGCAGTACTTC
few	TRBV9	TRBD2	TRBJ2-1	CASSAPGLVGGNEQFF	TGTGCCAGCAGCGCCCCGGGACTAGTAGGGGGCAATGAGCAGTTCTTC
many	TRBV30	NA	TRBJ2-1	CAWSPGPARGDEQFF	TGTGCCTGGAGTCCCGGACCGGCCAGAGGGGATGAGCAGTTCTTC
NA	TRBV7-2	TRBD2	TRBJ2-4	CASSLGLAGGENIQYF	TGTGCCAGCAGCTTAGGCCTAGCGGGAGGGGAAAACATTCAGTACTTC
NA	TRBV7-9	NA	TRBJ2-7	CASSLRRAEQYF	TGTGCCAGCAGCTTAAGGAGGGCAGAGCAGTACTTC
few	TRBV14	NA	TRBJ2-1	CASSQGGEQFF	TGTGCCAGCAGCCAAGGGGGTGAGCAGTTCTTC
NA	TRBV30	NA	TRBJ1-2	CAWTGFNYGYTF	TGTGCCTGGACCGGCTTTAACTATGGCTACACCTTC
few	TRBV7-2	TRBD1	TRBJ2-3	CASSLTGPTDTQYF	TGTGCCAGCAGCTTGACAGGGCCCACAGATACGCAGTATTTT
NA	TRBV7-2	NA	TRBJ2-1	CASSSPGRNEQFF	TGTGCCAGCAGCTCCCCAGGACGCAATGAGCAGTTCTTC
NA	TRBV28	TRBD2	TRBJ2-2	CASRSGSGTGELFF	TGTGCCAGCAGGAGCGGGAGCGGCACCGGGGAGCTGTTTTTT
few	TRBV7-2	TRBD2	TRBJ2-1	CASSFTASGYNEQFF	TGTGCCAGCAGCTTCACCGCTAGCGGCTACAATGAGCAGTTCTTC
NA	TRBV27	NA	TRBJ2-7	CASRPQGRGAYEQYF	TGTGCCAGCAGGCCTCAGGGGCGCGGGGCTTACGAGCAGTACTTC
NA	TRBV7-9	NA	TRBJ2-5	CASRTTEYQETQYF	TGTGCCAGCAGAACGACAGAGTACCAAGAGACCCAGTACTTC
few	TRBV6-5	NA	TRBJ2-1	CASRRSDEQFF	TGTGCCAGCAGAAGAAGTGATGAGCAGTTCTTC
NA	TRBV29-1	TRBD2	TRBJ2-5	CSGGPRLAGDQETQYF	TGCAGCGGAGGGCCCAGACTAGCGGGAGACCAAGAGACCCAGTACTTC
NA	TRBV28	NA	TRBJ2-3	CASSSQGGTDTQYF	TGTGCCAGCAGTTCCCAGGGAGGCACAGATACGCAGTATTTT
NA	TRBV2	NA	TRBJ2-4	CASQISGKNIQYF	TGTGCCAGCCAGATCTCGGGCAAAAACATTCAGTACTTC
few	TRBV5-1	NA	TRBJ2-2	CASSSFSVGELFF	TGCGCCAGCAGCTCCTTCTCCGTCGGGGAGCTGTTTTTT
NA	TRBV11-2	NA	TRBJ2-7	CASSLVRSYEQYF	TGTGCCAGCAGCTTAGTCCGATCCTACGAGCAGTACTTC
NA	TRBV5-6	NA	TRBJ2-6	CASSSTAIRANVLTF	TGTGCCAGCAGCTCTACTGCGATACGGGCCAACGTCCTGACTTTC
NA	TRBV4-1	NA	TRBJ2-5	CASSPDSWGTQETQYF	TGCGCCAGCAGCCCGGACAGCTGGGGTACCCAAGAGACCCAGTACTTC
NA	TRBV7-2	NA	TRBJ2-7	CASSRDWLYEQYF	TGTGCCAGCAGCAGGGACTGGCTCTACGAGCAGTACTTC
NA	TRBV30	NA	TRBJ2-2	CAWSVRGTGELFF	TGTGCCTGGAGTGTAAGGGGAACCGGGGAGCTGTTTTTT
few	TRBV6-1	NA	TRBJ1-2	CASSAGTANYGYTF	TGTGCCAGCAGTGCCGGGACGGCGAACTATGGCTACACCTTC
NA	TRBV29-1	TRBD2	TRBJ2-1	CSVDRASGHYNEQFF	TGCAGCGTTGATCGGGCTAGCGGGCACTACAATGAGCAGTTCTTC
few	TRBV7-9	NA	TRBJ2-5	CASSLGQETQYF	TGTGCCAGCAGCTTGGGACAAGAGACCCAGTACTTC
NA	TRBV10-1	NA	TRBJ1-2	CASSADLANGYTF	TGCGCCAGCAGTGCGGACTTAGCCAATGGCTACACCTTC